These 10 T cell receptor beta chains originate from one sample sequenced in a study of shared T cell receptors in the human thymus. Only in-frame clones appear in the TCRdb table, and some are missing; sequencing was by immunoSEQ multiplex PCR. The sample holds hundreds of thousands of clones; approximately 88% are singletons and the top ten take approximately 0.01%. This same sample was also taken into another study, of human thymus T cells.

Material: thymocytes. These receptors originate from a boy under two years old with a congenital heart defect.

This chain joins TRBV9 and TRBJ1-4, with TRBD1 identical over 9 bases. Germline V gene sequence: CDR1 SGDLS, CDR2 YYNGEE. CDR3 length: 16 residues. J lost 8 bases, V lost 0 bases, and 8 bases had no gene match. DNA of the CDR3: TGTGCCAGCAGCGTAGGAGTTCCGGGACAGGGAGAAAAACTGTTTTTT. This encodes CASSVGVPGQGEKLFF.

V gene TRBV6-4 combines with J gene TRBJ2-3; maybe TRBD2 (6 bases). The V and J ends lost 6 bases and 0 bases respectively, with 13 bases between them. CDR3 size: 15 residues. CDR1 is MRHNA and CDR2 is SNTAGT in the germline V gene. The CDR3 DNA is TGTGCCAGCAGCGGGACTGAATCTAGCACAGATACGCAGTATTTT. This encodes CASSGTESSTDTQYF.

This rearrangement joins TRBV28 to TRBJ2-2; 13 positions agree with TRBD2. CDR1 is MDHEN, CDR2 SYDVKM, per germline. The CDR3 extends over 15 amino acids. With V trimmed by 6 bases and J by 4 bases, 2 bases remained unmatched. The CDR3 DNA follows: TGTGCCAGCAGCCGGACTAGCGGGAGCACCGGGGAGCTGTTTTTT. Amino acid sequence: CASSRTSGSTGELFF.

This rearrangement joins TRBV5-1 to TRBJ1-2; D possibly corresponds to TRBD1 (6 bases). V lost 4 bases, J lost 1 base, and 14 bases lay in between. The germline V gene encodes CDR1 SGHRS and CDR2 YFSETQ. This CDR3 has 15 amino acids. The CDR3 spells CASSPTTGSNYGYTF. CDR3 DNA: TGCGCCAGCAGCCCTACGACAGGCAGTAACTATGGCTACACCTTC.

The rearrangement joins TRBV23-1 to TRBJ2-7; D possibly corresponds to TRBD2 (5 bases). TRBV23-1 is an open reading frame, and its role is uncertain. The CDR3 runs 16 residues. Trimming left V 0 bases short and J 0 bases short, with 12 bases between. The CDR3 spells CASSQSEAASSYEQYF. The CDR3 DNA sequence: TGCGCCAGCAGTCAATCGGAAGCGGCCAGCTCCTACGAGCAGTACTTC.

This chain joins TRBV7-2 and TRBJ2-7; perhaps TRBD1 as D (5 bases). The CDR3 is made up of 15 amino acids. From germline, CDR1 is SGHTA and CDR2 FQGNSA. The ends were cut back, 2 bases at V and 6 bases at J, with 17 bases in the middle. The chain's CDR3 is CASSLWGRAWGEQYF. As DNA, the CDR3 is TGTGCCAGCAGCTTATGGGGCCGTGCGTGGGGCGAGCAGTACTTC.

The chain combines TRBV2 with TRBJ2-5; D uncertain. The CDR3 spans 12 residues. With 7 bases removed from V and 1 base from J, the gap between germline ends came to 7 bases. Germline-derived CDR1 and CDR2 are SNHLY and FYNNEI. The CDR3 sequence is CASKLAQETQYF. The CDR3 DNA follows: TGTGCCAGCAAGTTAGCCCAAGAGACCCAGTACTTC.

V gene TRBV28 combines with J gene TRBJ2-7, with TRBD1 matching 10 bases. Germline values: CDR1 MDHEN, CDR2 SYDVKM. V lost 3 bases, J lost 4 bases, and 15 bases stayed unmatched. The CDR3 is 18 amino acids. In nucleotides, the CDR3 is TGTGCCAGCAGTTTCCGGGGACAGGGGTTGGCTAGCGATTACGAGCAGTACTTC. Its protein product is CASSFRGQGLASDYEQYF.

The J gene is TRBJ2-4, the V gene TRBV5-6; D is possibly TRBD2 (6 bases). This CDR3 is 18 amino acids long. V dropped 2 bases and J dropped 6 bases, with 24 bases sitting between them. CDR1 is SGHDT and CDR2 is YYEEEE in the germline V gene. The CDR3 region is CASSFFESREVTSNIQYF. The CDR3 region has the DNA TGTGCCAGCAGCTTCTTTGAGTCCAGGGAGGTTACCTCAAACATTCAGTACTTC.

The chain links TRBV7-4 to TRBJ2-1, with 11 nucleotides matching TRBD2. This CDR3 is built from 14 residues. With V trimmed by 4 bases and J by 8 bases, 4 bases remained unmatched. The germline V gene encodes CDR1 SGHVT and CDR2 SQSDAQ. CDR3 in amino acids: CASSYPGLADEQFF. The CDR3 coding sequence is TGTGCCAGCAGCTACCCGGGACTAGCGGATGAGCAGTTCTTC. Full variable domain (rest looked up from reference TRBV7-4 and TRBJ2-1): GAGVSQSPRYKVAKRGRDVALRCDSISGHVTLYWYRQTLGQGSEVLTYSQSDAQRDKSGRPSGRFSAERPERSVSTLKIQRTEQGDSAVYLCASSYPGLADEQFFGPGTRLTVL.